The T cell receptor (beta chain) under discussion was sequenced for a study of OX40 agonist ivuxolimab in advanced cancers. For the study at large: The treatment was a fully human IgG2 OX40 agonist, ivuxolimab. Prior therapy, whether anti-PD-1, anti-PD-L1 or anti-CTLA-4, was allowed, and less than 45% had some.

General observations from the study: There was clonal expansion of CD4+ and CD8+ blood T cells by week 6 at 0.1 to 3.0 mg/kg.

Worth noting for this clone: Antigen unknown.

Method: immunoSEQ multiplex PCR; TCRdb's copy keeps in-frame clones and lacks some. In the table there are 25,000 to 30,000 clones, about four fifths of which are singletons. The CDR3 spans 15 residues. The germline V gene has CDR1 MDHEN and CDR2 SYDVKM. Losses at the gene ends were 8 bases for V and 3 bases for J; bases not matched to a gene: 8. The origin of this receptor is an adult with an advanced solid tumor such as melanoma, head and neck, liver or kidney cancer. The rearrangement uses TRBV28 and TRBJ1-5; TRBD1 matches 9 bases. The starting material was CD4+ or CD8+ T cells sorted from blood, obtained in a trial of the OX40 agonist ivuxolimab. The CDR3 region is CASWGQGLTNQPQHF. CDR3 bases: TGTGCCAGCTGGGGACAGGGCTTAACCAATCAGCCCCAGCATTTT.